These T cell receptor beta chains were read from a single sample in a study of OX40 agonist ivuxolimab in advanced cancers. The protocol was immunoSEQ multiplex PCR, while the TCRdb copy is restricted to in-frame clones and leaves out a portion. The sample has over 75,000 clones; approximately 89% are singletons. Sequencing was performed on CD4+ or CD8+ T cells sorted from blood, taken in a trial of the OX40 agonist ivuxolimab. The receptors were sampled from an adult with an advanced solid tumor such as melanoma, head and neck, liver or kidney cancer. CDR3s include the opening cysteine and the closing phenylalanine or tryptophan. Each record gives: D gene, clone size, J gene, V gene, CDR3 DNA, CDR3 protein. D genes are given only for firm matches. The listing skips clone size in some rows; elsewhere it reads once, few, many or a size class.

>NA|NA|TRBJ2-5|TRBV19
TGTGCCAGTACATTATCCAGAGGGAAGCAAGAGACCCAGTACTTC
CASTLSRGKQETQYF
>TRBD1|NA|TRBJ2-1|TRBV18
TGTGCCAGCTCACCTCGACAGGGGGCTTACAATGAGCAGTTCTTC
CASSPRQGAYNEQFF
>NA|NA|TRBJ2-1|TRBV5-1
TGCGCCAGCAGCTTGGACTCCGCCGGGGATGAGCAGTTCTTC
CASSLDSAGDEQFF
>NA|NA|TRBJ2-1|TRBV7-9
TGTGCCAGCAGCTTAGGCCTAGATAGTAATGAGCAGTTCTTC
CASSLGLDSNEQFF
>TRBD2|NA|TRBJ2-7|TRBV27
TGTGCCAGCAAGGCCGGGACTAGCTACGAGCAGTACTTC
CASKAGTSYEQYF
>NA|NA|TRBJ2-4|TRBV28
TGTGCCAGCTCGACAGAAAACATTCAGTACTTC
CASSTENIQYF
>NA|NA|TRBJ2-1|TRBV19
TGTGCCAGCCGCTCCGTAGGAGATGAGCAGTTCTTC
CASRSVGDEQFF
>TRBD1|once|TRBJ2-7|TRBV18
TGTGCCAGCTCTTTCGACAGGGAGCGCGAGCAGTACTTC
CASSFDREREQYF
>NA|few|TRBJ1-2|TRBV19
TGTGCCAGTAGTTCCCAGGGAGGCTACACCTTC
CASSSQGGYTF
>NA|once|TRBJ1-5|TRBV30
TGTGCCTGGAGTCAAGGACCTAGGGGCAATCAGCCCCAGCATTTT
CAWSQGPRGNQPQHF
>NA|NA|TRBJ1-1|TRBV6-5
TGTGCCAGCAGCGTCCCCGGGGCGAACACTGAAGCTTTCTTT
CASSVPGANTEAFF
>TRBD1|NA|TRBJ1-6|TRBV5-1
TGCGCCAGCAGCTTGACAGGGGGTGACGATTCACCCCTCCACTTT
CASSLTGGDDSPLHF
>TRBD2|NA|TRBJ2-1|TRBV5-1
TGCGCCAGCAGCTTGGGGCTAGCGGGAGATCAGGGAAAGCAGTTCTTC
CASSLGLAGDQGKQFF
>TRBD1|NA|TRBJ1-1|TRBV19
TGTGCCAGTAGTATCCCCGGACAGGGGGCTGGGGTAAAGGCTTTCTTT
CASSIPGQGAGVKAFF
>TRBD1|few|TRBJ1-1|TRBV19
TGTGCCAGTAGTCTCCGACAGGGAATGAACACTGAAGCTTTCTTT
CASSLRQGMNTEAFF
>NA|once|TRBJ2-1|TRBV27
TGTGCCAGCAGTTTAACAGGCCGAACCTACAATGAGCAGTTCTTC
CASSLTGRTYNEQFF
>NA|NA|TRBJ2-1|TRBV5-1
TGCGCCAGCAGCTTAGATGAGCGGACCTACAATGAGCAGTTCTTC
CASSLDERTYNEQFF
>TRBD2|NA|TRBJ2-1|TRBV10-1
TGCGCCAGCAGTGAGGGGGGACTAGCGGGAAACAATGAGCAGTTCTTC
CASSEGGLAGNNEQFF
>NA|NA|TRBJ2-2|TRBV6-1
TGTGCCAGCAGTGAACTCCTAGAAGTAATAGGGGAGCTGTTTTTT
CASSELLEVIGELFF
>NA|NA|TRBJ1-4|TRBV19
TGTGCCAGTTCAGTGCGGACAGCAACTAATGAAAAACTGTTTTTT
CASSVRTATNEKLFF
>NA|NA|TRBJ1-5|TRBV6-6
TGTGCCAGCAGTTACCCGAGGCAGGGCGGTCAGCCCCAGCATTTT
CASSYPRQGGQPQHF
>TRBD1|few|TRBJ1-1|TRBV19
TGTGCCAGTAGCCGACAGGGCACCAACACTGAAGCTTTCTTT
CASSRQGTNTEAFF
>NA|few|TRBJ2-7|TRBV6-5
TGTGCCAGCAGCCCCGCCGGCAGCTCCTACGAGCAGTACTTC
CASSPAGSSYEQYF
>TRBD2|NA|TRBJ2-5|TRBV7-9
TGTGCCAGCAGCTCCGGGACTAGCGGGATAGAGACCCAGTACTTC
CASSSGTSGIETQYF
>TRBD1|NA|TRBJ2-3|TRBV27
TGTGCCAGCAGGGCCGGGACAGGAGGGTGGGATACGCAGTATTTT
CASRAGTGGWDTQYF
>NA|NA|TRBJ1-4|TRBV7-2
TGTGCCAGCAGCTTAGATGGGCGGAGGGATGAAAAACTGTTTTTT
CASSLDGRRDEKLFF
>NA|NA|TRBJ2-5|TRBV19
TGTGCCAGTAGTATAAGTGGTCGGGGGCCAGAGACCCAGTACTTC
CASSISGRGPETQYF
>TRBD1|NA|TRBJ2-1|TRBV19
TGTGCCAGTAGTACGGGACAGTTCTCCTCCTACAATGAGCAGTTCTTC
CASSTGQFSSYNEQFF
>NA|NA|TRBJ2-2|TRBV19
TGTGCCAGTAGTCAACGGACAGTAAATACCGGGGAGCTGTTTTTT
CASSQRTVNTGELFF
>TRBD1|NA|TRBJ1-1|TRBV5-1
TGCGCCAGCAGCTTGGGACAGGGGGTAACTGAAGCTTTCTTT
CASSLGQGVTEAFF
>TRBD2|NA|TRBJ2-3|TRBV4-2
TGTGCCAGCAGCCAAGATTCAAGGACTAGCGGCACAGATACGCAGTATTTT
CASSQDSRTSGTDTQYF
>NA|NA|TRBJ2-1|TRBV6-1
TGTGCCAGCAGTGATCAGCGGCGTATAGGGGGGAATGAGCAGTTCTTC
CASSDQRRIGGNEQFF
>TRBD1|NA|TRBJ1-5|TRBV28
TGTGCCAGCAGTTCCGGGGACAGGGGTGGCAATCAGCCCCAGCATTTT
CASSSGDRGGNQPQHF
>NA|NA|TRBJ1-2|TRBV6-5
TGTGCCAGCCGGCGAACAGGACTTAACTATGGCTACACCTTC
CASRRTGLNYGYTF
>TRBD1|NA|TRBJ1-2|TRBV7-2
TGTGCCAGCAGCTCACAACGCCAGAGGACAGGGGGAGGCTATGGCTACACCTTC
CASSSQRQRTGGGYGYTF
>TRBD1|NA|TRBJ2-7|TRBV19
TGTGCCAGTAGTATCCAAGGACAGGGGATCTACGAGCAGTACTTC
CASSIQGQGIYEQYF
>TRBD2|NA|TRBJ2-1|TRBV5-4
TGTGCCAGCAGGACCCAGTTAGCGGGAGGATCTGAGCAGTTCTTC
CASRTQLAGGSEQFF
>NA|NA|TRBJ1-5|TRBV6-6
TGTGCCAGCAGTTACGGCCACAATCAGCCCCAGCATTTT
CASSYGHNQPQHF
>NA|NA|TRBJ2-1|TRBV5-1
TGCGCCAGCAGCTTGGCGGGTGGGACTTCCTACAATGAGCAGTTCTTC
CASSLAGGTSYNEQFF
>TRBD2|once|TRBJ2-1|TRBV5-1
TGCGCCAGCAGCCCGACTAGCGGTAGCTCCTACAATGAGCAGTTCTTC
CASSPTSGSSYNEQFF
>NA|NA|TRBJ2-3|TRBV5-1
TGCGCCAGCAGCTTGAGAGGTGTGGGCACAGATACGCAGTATTTT
CASSLRGVGTDTQYF
>NA|NA|TRBJ1-2|TRBV2
TGTGCCAGCACTCTTTCGGGGGACGGCATAACTGGCTACACCTTC
CASTLSGDGITGYTF
>NA|NA|TRBJ1-5|TRBV27
TGTGCCAGCGCCGACCCGGGGCAGCCCCAGCATTTT
CASADPGQPQHF
>TRBD2|few|TRBJ2-3|TRBV30
TGTGCCTGGAGCCTACTAGCGGGAGGCAGGTCAGATACGCAGTATTTT
CAWSLLAGGRSDTQYF
>NA|NA|TRBJ2-1|TRBV9
TGTGCCAGCAGCGTATCTAGTCCCTACAATGAGCAGTTCTTC
CASSVSSPYNEQFF